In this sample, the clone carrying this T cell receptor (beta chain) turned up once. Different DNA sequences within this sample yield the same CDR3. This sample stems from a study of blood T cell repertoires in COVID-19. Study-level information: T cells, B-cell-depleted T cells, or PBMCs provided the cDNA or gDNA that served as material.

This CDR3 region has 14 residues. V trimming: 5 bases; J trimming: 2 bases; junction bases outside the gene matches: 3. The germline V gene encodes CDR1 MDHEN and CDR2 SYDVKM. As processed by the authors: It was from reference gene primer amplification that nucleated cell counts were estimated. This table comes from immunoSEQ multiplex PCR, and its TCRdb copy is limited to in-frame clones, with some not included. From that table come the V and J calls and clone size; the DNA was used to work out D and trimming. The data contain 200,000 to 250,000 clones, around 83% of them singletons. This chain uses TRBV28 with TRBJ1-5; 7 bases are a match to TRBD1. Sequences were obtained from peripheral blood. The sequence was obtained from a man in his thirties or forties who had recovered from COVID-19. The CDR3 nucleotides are TGTGCCAGCAGTGGTGGGACAGGCAATCAGCCCCAGCATTTT. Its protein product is CASSGGTGNQPQHF.